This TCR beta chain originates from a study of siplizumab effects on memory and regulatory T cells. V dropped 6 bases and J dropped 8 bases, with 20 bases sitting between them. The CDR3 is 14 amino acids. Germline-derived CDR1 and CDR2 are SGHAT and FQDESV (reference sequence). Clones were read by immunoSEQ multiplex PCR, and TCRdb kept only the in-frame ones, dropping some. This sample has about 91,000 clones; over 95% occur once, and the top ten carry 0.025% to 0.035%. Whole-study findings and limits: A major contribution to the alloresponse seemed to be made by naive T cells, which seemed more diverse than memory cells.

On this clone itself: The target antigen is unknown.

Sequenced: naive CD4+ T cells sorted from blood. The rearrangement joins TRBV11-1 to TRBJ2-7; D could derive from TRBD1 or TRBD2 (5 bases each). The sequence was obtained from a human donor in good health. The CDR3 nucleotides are TGTGCCAGCAGTTGGCCGGGGCAGGGCATTAAGCAGTACTTC. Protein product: CASSWPGQGIKQYF.